What follows are 8 T cell receptor beta chains derived from one specimen sequenced in a study of T-cell memory formation after mild COVID-19. Via MiXCR, TCRdb re-called the 5' RACE reads, giving one row per CDR3 protein. The repertoire holds about 130,000 distinct CDR3 sequences, with 15% to 20% as singletons. The sample taken for sequencing was PBMCs or a T cell subset sorted from them (not recorded which). These TCRs come from a man in his late teens or twenties who had mild COVID-19 (a few samples of this study predate the infection). Cell type and time point are not known.

This chain connects TRBV24-1 to TRBJ2-5; 10 positions agree with TRBD2. V lost 12 bases and J lost 1; bases outside the gene matches: 7. The germline V gene has CDR1 KGHDR and CDR2 SFDVKD. This CDR3 is built from 14 residues. CDR3 in amino acids: CAAHTSGAQETQYF. The CDR3 DNA follows: TGTGCCGCCCACACTAGCGGGGCCCAAGAGACCCAGTACTTC.

The rearrangement uses TRBV4-3 and TRBJ1-2, with D unclear. The germline gives CDR1 LGHNA, CDR2 YSLEER. Trimming took off 4 bases at V and 7 bases at J, with 13 bases between the two ends. This CDR3 comprises 13 residues. CDR3 nucleotide sequence: TGCGCCAGCAGCCCGACCGTTGCTGGTGGCTACACCTTC. This translates into CASSPTVAGGYTF.

V and J are TRBV20-1 and TRBJ2-1; D is perhaps TRBD1 (7 bases). V was pared by 6 bases and J by 7 bases, with 22 bases between. Per germline, CDR1 DFQATT and CDR2 SNEGSKA (reference sequence). The CDR3 spans 15 residues. The CDR3 region is CSAYSAVEGANEQFF. CDR3 bases: TGCAGTGCCTACTCCGCAGTGGAGGGGGCGAATGAGCAGTTCTTC.

The CDR3 DNA is TGTGCCAGCTCACCCTCAGACAGGGGTCATGAAGCTTTCTTT. Translation gives CASSPSDRGHEAFF. This sequence joins TRBV18 and TRBJ1-1; TRBD1 matches 8 bases. Germline V gene data show CDR1 as KGHSH and CDR2 as LQKENI. V trimming: 3 bases; J trimming: 7 bases; junction bases outside the gene matches: 7. This CDR3 contains 14 residues.

This clonotype appeared many times. The chain has TRBV12-3 or TRBV12-4 and TRBJ2-1; 12 bases fit TRBD2. V shed 7 bases, J shed 0 bases, and the junction held 10 bases outside the gene matches. CDR3 length: 18 residues. CDR3 amino acids: CASTPGLAGAVSYNEQFF. Written as DNA, the CDR3 is TGTGCCAGCACTCCGGGACTAGCGGGCGCCGTCTCCTACAATGAGCAGTTCTTC.

This clonotype came up once. V gene TRBV5-1 combines with J gene TRBJ2-5; D not certain. The germline V gene encodes CDR1 SGHRS and CDR2 YFSETQ. V gave up 0 bases and J gave up 2 bases, with 5 bases separating them. The length of the CDR3 is 13 residues. Written as DNA, the CDR3 is TGCGCCAGCAGCTTGGCCTGGCAAGAGACCCAGTACTTC. Residues: CASSLAWQETQYF.

In this sample, this clonotype turned up a few times. The CDR3 loop reads CASGRQGVYDGYTF. CDR3 bases: TGTGCCAGCGGTCGACAGGGGGTGTATGATGGCTACACCTTC. This rearrangement joins TRBV2 to TRBJ1-2; 9 bases fit TRBD1. With 8 bases clipped from V and 6 bases from J, the junction kept 10 bases outside the gene matches. The CDR3 covers 14 residues. The V gene's germline CDR1 is SNHLY and CDR2 FYNNEI.

This clonotype has at least ten counts. The V and J genes are TRBV7-9 and TRBJ2-3, with 7 bases identical to TRBD1. CDR1 is SEHNR, CDR2 FQNEAQ, per germline (reference sequence). V lost 3 bases and J lost 1; bases outside the gene matches: 4. The CDR3 sequence is 15 residues long. In DNA, the CDR3 is TGTGCCAGCAGCTTCCCCGGGACAGGCACAGATACGCAGTATTTT. This codes for CASSFPGTGTDTQYF.